This TCR beta chain was obtained from a study of CD8+CD57+ T cells in acquired aplastic anemia. Turning to the study itself: Yields of DNA that came from sorted CD4+ and CD8+ cells averaged about 3.3 ug. Healthy donor sequencing depth: 9.5 million to 10.8 million CD4+, roughly 12 million CD8+ reads. Findings and limits, study-wide: Researchers report that twenty-nine CD8+ CDR3 sequences appeared in both patients and controls. Patients were compared with controls for CD8+ Simpson's diversity, and no significant difference emerged.

Germline CDR1 ENHRY, CDR2 SYGVKD. CDR3 size: 14 residues. V gave up 4 bases and J gave up 7 bases; unmatched junction bases: 1. With respect to this clonotype: The antigen is unknown.

Profiling of TCR beta VDJ combinations and CDR3 sequences used genomic DNA as template. TCRdb itself ran the reads through MiXCR, one entry per CDR3 protein. Here the sample spans about 48,000 distinct CDR3 sequences, around 72% being singletons. The sequence came from a human donor in good health, serving as a control. The sample taken for sequencing was sorted CD4+, CD8+, or CD8+CD57+ T cells (not recorded which) from PBMCs. The chain employs TRBV10-3 and TRBJ1-6; 10 positions match TRBD1. CDR3 protein: CAISAGQGNSPLHF. The CDR3 DNA sequence: TGTGCCATCAGTGCGGGACAGGGGAATTCACCCCTCCACTTT.